These 27 T cell receptor beta chains were all obtained from the same sample, sequenced in a study of molecular identifiers for immune sequencing clone quantification. Using its own MiXCR run on the PCR reads, TCRdb lists one record per CDR3 protein. This table has nearly 650,000 distinct CDR3 sequences, roughly 25% appearing once. Material for sequencing was naive CD8+ T cells from blood, with Jurkat cell RNA spiked in. Subset specified: FACS-sorted CD8+CD4-CCR7+CD45RA+ naive T cells. The receptors were gathered from a human donor in good health. Some libraries in this study had Jurkat cell RNA spiked in.

This clonotype was recorded many times. The rearrangement joins TRBV27 to TRBJ1-5; no firm D call. This CDR3 spans 13 amino acids. The ends were cut back, 2 bases at V and 5 bases at J, with 7 bases in the middle. Germline V gives CDR1 MNHEY, CDR2 SMNVEV (reference sequence). The CDR3: CASSLASYQPQHF. CDR3 sequence (DNA): TGTGCCAGCAGTTTAGCCTCTTATCAGCCCCAGCATTTT.

This clonotype came up a few times. The V gene is TRBV13, the J gene TRBJ1-6; D ambiguous. Trimming pared 1 base from V and 0 bases from J, leaving 13 bases between. Germline V CDR1 and CDR2: PRHDT, FYEKMQ (reference sequence). This CDR3 is 18 amino acids long. The CDR3 coding sequence is TGTGCCAGCAGCTTAGAGGAAAACCCAAGCTCCTATAATTCACCCCTCCACTTT. It encodes CASSLEENPSSYNSPLHF.

This clonotype has more than one count but fewer than ten. V and J are TRBV7-9 and TRBJ1-2, with TRBD1 identical over 7 bases. Trimming at V came to 5 bases and at J to 5 bases, leaving 14 bases not matched to a gene. Germline V gene data show CDR1 as SEHNR and CDR2 as FQNEAQ (reference sequence). This CDR3 is built from 16 residues. The chain's CDR3 is CASSRRDSPNLYGYTF. CDR3 coding DNA: TGTGCCAGCAGCCGGAGGGACAGCCCAAACCTATATGGCTACACCTTC.

This clonotype was observed a handful of times. The chain employs TRBV21-1 and TRBJ2-5; TRBD2 is the table's D call and was not checked against the DNA. TRBV21-1 is labeled a pseudogene. This CDR3 is 18 amino acids long. CDR3 in amino acids: CASSKEGQGLQERETQYF. For the CDR3, the DNA is TGTGCCAGCAGCAAAGAGGGGCAGGGCCTACAGGAAAGAGAGACCCAGTACTTC.

In its sample, this clonotype was seen many times. The gene calls are TRBV28 and TRBJ2-3; TRBD2 aligns across 7 bases. The trim removed 6 bases at V and 4 bases at J, leaving 10 bases unmatched. CDR3 length: 15 amino acids. Germline assignment: CDR1 MDHEN and CDR2 SYDVKM. The CDR3 DNA is TGTGCCAGCAGGATCGCGGGAGCCCTCCCAGATACGCAGTATTTT. Residues: CASRIAGALPDTQYF.

In its sample, this clonotype was seen many times. J is TRBJ2-3 and V is TRBV7-9; the D is unclear. Per the germline V gene, CDR1 is SEHNR and CDR2 is FQNEAQ (reference sequence). V was clipped by 4 bases and J by 6 bases, with 8 bases between them. This CDR3 spans 12 amino acids. The CDR3 coding sequence is TGTGCCAGCAGCTCCAACGGGGATACGCAGTATTTT. As protein: CASSSNGDTQYF.

Ten or more counts support this clonotype. The DNA of the CDR3 is TGTGCCAGCAGCCCACGTGTCGGCGGGAGCGCAGATACGCAGTATTTT. Translating it yields CASSPRVGGSADTQYF. J is TRBJ2-3 and V is TRBV7-2; 7 nucleotides align to TRBD2. The germline V gene has CDR1 SGHTA and CDR2 FQGNSA. V dropped 5 bases and J dropped 4; count of bases not matched to a gene: 12. CDR3 length equals 16 residues.

This clonotype came up many times. The V call is TRBV28, the J call TRBJ2-4; tentatively, D is TRBD2 (6 bases). Germline V gives CDR1 MDHEN, CDR2 SYDVKM. CDR3 length equals 16 residues. V lost 5 bases and J lost 3, with 17 bases in between. Here the CDR3 reads CASSLYRGSVKNIQYF. Here the CDR3 DNA reads TGTGCCAGCAGTCTTTATCGGGGGTCTGTCAAAAACATTCAGTACTTC.

This clonotype was counted ten times or more. The rearrangement joins TRBV6-5 to TRBJ1-1, with D tentatively TRBD1 (5 bases). The CDR3 has 16 residues. CDR1 and CDR2 (germline): MNHEY, SVGAGI. Trimming cost V 0 bases and J 0 bases, with 11 bases left between them. DNA for the CDR3: TGTGCCAGCAGTTACTCTGCCGGGGGTATGAACACTGAAGCTTTCTTT. This translates into CASSYSAGGMNTEAFF.

This clonotype was detected many times. The J gene is TRBJ1-1, the V gene TRBV4-3, with 7 nucleotides matching TRBD1. This CDR3 is built from 16 residues. CDR1 and CDR2 from the germline V gene are LGHNA and YSLEER. Losses at the gene ends were 0 bases for V and 4 bases for J; bases not matched to a gene: 8. CDR3 DNA sequence: TGCGCCAGCAGCCAAGATTTTAGGGGGCTCGTCACTGAAGCTTTCTTT. Residues: CASSQDFRGLVTEAFF.

As for this clonotype: Possible read error: a much larger clone is one base away. The chain is built from TRBV5-3 and TRBJ2-1; D remains ambiguous. TRBV5-3 counts as an open reading frame of uncertain function. The CDR3 has 15 residues. DNA of the CDR3: TGTGTCAGCAGCTTATCGGGCCCAGAGTACAATGAGCAGTTCTTC. This encodes CVSSLSGPEYNEQFF.

This clonotype was counted between two and nine times. The chain links TRBV19 to TRBJ1-5; 7 nucleotides agree with TRBD1. Per the germline V gene, CDR1 is LNHDA and CDR2 is SQIVND (reference sequence). V shed 6 bases and J 4 bases; nucleotides not matched to a gene: 6. The CDR3 spans 14 residues. The CDR3 protein is CASSGTAKNQPQHF. The CDR3 DNA sequence: TGTGCCAGTAGCGGGACAGCGAAAAATCAGCCCCAGCATTTT.

Comment on this clonotype: One end of the junction is discordant with germline, which a read error may explain. The chain carries TRBV7-9 and TRBJ1-4, with D uncertain. The germline CDR1 and CDR2 sequences are SEHNR and FQNEAQ (reference sequence). This CDR3 spans 14 amino acids. Here the CDR3 DNA reads TGTGCCGGCAGCTTGGGTACTCCTAATGAAAAACTGTTTTTT. Protein sequence: CAGSLGTPNEKLFF.

Only a few counts were recorded for this clonotype. This chain joins TRBV5-1 and TRBJ2-7, with 8 positions matching TRBD2. The V segment lost 4 bases and the J segment 0 bases; nucleotides outside the gene matches: 9. Germline lookup yields CDR1 SGHRS and CDR2 YFSETQ. The CDR3 is made up of 16 amino acids. The CDR3 protein is CASSPGGRGNSYEQYF. The CDR3 region has the DNA TGCGCCAGCAGCCCGGGGGGGCGGGGGAACTCCTACGAGCAGTACTTC.

The table lists this clonotype with a few counts. The chain is built from TRBV6-1 and TRBJ2-7, with unresolved D. V was cut by 3 bases and J by 2 bases, with 5 bases left in between. This CDR3 region has 12 residues. The germline CDR1 and CDR2 sequences are MNHNS and SASEGT. CDR3 protein: CASSDTAYEQYF. The CDR3 DNA reads as TGTGCCAGCAGTGATACAGCCTACGAGCAGTACTTC.

Details on this clonotype: A read error is possible here, since a much larger clone lies one base away. The chain recombines TRBV4-1 with TRBJ2-5, with unresolved D. V gave up 1 base and J gave up 7 bases, with 16 bases separating them. Germline V gene lookup returns CDR1 MGHRA and CDR2 YSYEKL. The CDR3 spans 15 residues. CDR3 in DNA: TGCGCCAGCAGCCAAGTTGATAGCCGCGGCGCGACCCAGTACTTC. Amino acids: CASSQVDSRGATQYF.

This sequence joins TRBV29-1 and TRBJ1-4, with 7 bases identical to TRBD1. CDR3 size: 14 residues. V was pared by 2 bases and J by 4 bases, with 4 bases of the junction left unmatched. Per the germline V gene, CDR1 is SQVTM and CDR2 is ANQGSEA. This CDR3 reads CSVETTGFNEKLFF. In DNA form, the CDR3 reads TGCAGCGTTGAAACGACAGGGTTTAATGAAAAACTGTTTTTT.

Points on this clonotype: The junction and the germline gene differ at one end; a read error may be behind it. CDR3 nucleotide sequence: TGTGCCAGCAGCTACGGAGGGGCACACTCGGGCACTGAAGCTCTCTTT. Its translation is CASSYGGAHSGTEALF. V gene TRBV9 combines with J gene TRBJ1-1; TRBD1 might be the D (5 bases). The CDR3 extends over 16 amino acids. In germline, CDR1 is SGDLS, CDR2 YYNGEE.

About this clonotype: It may be a read error: a sequence one base away is much more abundant. The chain links TRBV4-1 to TRBJ2-2; D not certain. The V end was cut by 2 bases, the J end by 0 bases, with 13 bases between. The germline CDR1 and CDR2 sequences are MGHRA and YSYEKL. This CDR3 spans 17 amino acids. This chain's CDR3 is CASSQWCQTTNTGELFF. CDR3 nucleotides: TGCGCCAGCAGCCAATGGTGTCAGACAACGAACACCGGGGAGCTGTTTTTT.

This clonotype was recorded many times. The chain has TRBV29-1 and TRBJ2-3, with TRBD2 as a possible D gene (6 bases). This CDR3 has 16 amino acids. Trimming stripped 3 bases from V and 2 bases from J, with 18 bases between. Per the germline V gene, CDR1 is SQVTM and CDR2 is ANQGSEA. The DNA for the CDR3 is TGCAGCGTTGACTTTCTGGCGACTAGAGCCACAGATACGCAGTATTTT. Translated, it gives CSVDFLATRATDTQYF.

This clonotype was counted between two and nine times. The chain recombines TRBV5-8 with TRBJ2-2, with D tentatively TRBD1 (5 bases). Trimming took 2 bases from V and 3 from J, leaving 14 bases between them. The CDR3 has 16 amino acids. In germline, CDR1 is SGHTS, CDR2 YDEGEE. DNA for the CDR3: TGTGCCAGCAGCTTATGGTCAGGGCGAGACACCGGGGAGCTGTTTTTT. It encodes CASSLWSGRDTGELFF.

This clonotype was picked up many times. V gene TRBV30 combines with J gene TRBJ2-3; tentatively, D is TRBD1 (6 bases). Germline values: CDR1 GTSNPN, CDR2 SVGIG (reference sequence). V lost 5 bases and J 3 bases, leaving 15 bases between the germline ends. The CDR3 runs to 14 residues. CDR3 protein: CAWGGTEATDTQYF. CDR3 sequence (DNA): TGTGCCTGGGGGGGCACAGAGGCTACAGATACGCAGTATTTT. The variable domain in full, with the rest retrieved from reference TRBV30 and TRBJ2-3, is SQTIHQWPATLVQPVGSPLSLECTVEGTSNPNLYWYRQAAGRGLQLLFYSVGIGQISSEVPQNLSASRPQDRQFILSSKKLLLSDSGFYLCAWGGTEATDTQYFGPGTRLTVL.

This clonotype has just a few counts. J is TRBJ1-6 and V is TRBV7-9; D possibly corresponds to TRBD1 (5 bases). V was clipped by 0 bases and J by 8 bases, with 20 bases between them. The CDR3 spans 18 residues. Per germline, CDR1 SEHNR and CDR2 FQNEAQ (reference sequence). CDR3 protein: CASSLALPRDPRDSPLHF. Written as DNA, the CDR3 is TGTGCCAGCAGCTTAGCGCTCCCTCGGGATCCCAGGGATTCACCCCTCCACTTT. Together with reference TRBV7-9 and TRBJ1-6, the CDR3 gives the full variable domain: DTGVSQNPRHKITKRGQNVTFRCDPISEHNRLYWYRQTLGQGPEFLTYFQNEAQLEKSRLLSDRFSAERPKGSFSTLEIQRTEQGDSAMYLCASSLALPRDPRDSPLHFGNGTRLTVT.

This clonotype appeared many times. This chain joins TRBV12-3 or TRBV12-4 and TRBJ1-1; the D is unclear. The CDR3 has 14 residues. V lost 6 bases, J lost 5 bases, and 16 bases lay in between. The CDR3 nucleotides read TGTGCCAGCAGCAGCCTGACATCCTATACTGAAGCTTTCTTT. The encoded protein is CASSSLTSYTEAFF.

This clonotype was counted ten times or more. The chain carries TRBV4-3 and TRBJ1-3, with D uncertain. V was pared by 0 bases and J by 2 bases, with 8 bases between. This CDR3 contains 15 residues. The germline V gene encodes CDR1 LGHNA and CDR2 YSLEER. This chain's CDR3 is CASSQDPTTGNTIYF. The CDR3 bases are TGCGCCAGCAGCCAAGATCCCACGACTGGAAACACCATATATTTT.

This clonotype was seen many times. The rearrangement uses TRBV29-1 and TRBJ2-3; 14 nucleotides line up with TRBD2. V dropped 7 bases and J dropped 1; count of bases not matched to a gene: 7. The V gene's germline CDR1 is SQVTM and CDR2 ANQGSEA. The CDR3 length is 16 residues. The CDR3 loop is CSAPGLAGAGTDTQYF. The CDR3 DNA is TGCAGCGCACCGGGACTAGCGGGAGCGGGCACAGATACGCAGTATTTT.

This clonotype was found a few times. V gene TRBV5-8 combines with J gene TRBJ2-7; no firm D call. The CDR3 contains 14 residues. Trimming pared 7 bases from V and 1 base from J, leaving 15 bases between. CDR1 and CDR2 from the germline V gene are SGHTS and YDEGEE. The CDR3 sequence: CASPPWVVSYEQYF. The CDR3 DNA follows: TGTGCCAGCCCCCCCTGGGTCGTTTCCTACGAGCAGTACTTC. The full variable domain, completed using reference TRBV5-8 and TRBJ2-7, is EAGVTQSPTHLIKTRGQQATLRCSPISGHTSVYWYQQALGLGLQFLLWYDEGEERNRGNFPPRFSGRQFPNYSSELNVNALELEDSALYLCASPPWVVSYEQYFGPGTRLTVT.